This TCR beta chain comes out of a study of T cells in localized non-small cell lung cancer. Comment on this clone: Its specificity is unknown.

Trimming left V 4 bases short and J 0 bases short, with 17 bases between. Per germline, CDR1 SGDLS and CDR2 YYNGEE. There are 17 residues in the CDR3. Overall study results and limits: The study found T cell clonality highest in uninvolved adjacent lung, above tumor. Detection in adjacent lung was observed for a median roughly 57 of the top 100 tumor clones. A raised T cell density in blood coincided with lengthier overall survival.

Sequencing used immunoSEQ multiplex PCR; TCRdb keeps in-frame clones, though not all of them. This table holds approximately 54,000 clones, 80% to 90% found once. The chain joins TRBV9 to TRBJ2-1; no definite D call. Sample: peripheral blood, taken before any cancer treatment. This sequence originates from a woman aged 40-75 years with stage I lung adenocarcinoma. CDR3 loop: CASSFLREPSSYNEQFF. In DNA form, the CDR3 reads TGTGCCAGCAGCTTCCTAAGGGAACCGAGCTCCTACAATGAGCAGTTCTTC.